The 9 T cell receptor beta chains in this list originate from one sample, sequenced in a study of T-cell memory formation after mild COVID-19 (dated by TCRdb to 2020 to 2022). The library was generated by 5' RACE. Sequenced on an Illumina NovaSeq 6000. The public reads were reanalyzed by TCRdb: fastp trimming at Q25, MiXCR alignment, in-frame beta chains only. Records with the same CDR3 protein are collapsed into one entry carrying the most frequent genes and DNA. The sample profile shows over 45,000 distinct CDR3 sequences; about a quarter of them were found once. The ten top clones hold roughly 47% of the sample. What was sequenced was PBMCs or a T cell subset sorted from them (not recorded which). The receptor source for this set is a man between 18 and 29 years old who had mild COVID-19 (a few samples of this study predate the infection). The sample titles of this study are shuffled in the database, so cell type and time point are left out; the donor was told from shared clones.

V is TRBV14 and J is TRBJ1-2, with TRBD1 identical over 7 bases. After removal of 4 bases from V and 4 bases from J, the junction contained 6 bases not matched to a gene. The germline gives CDR1 SGHDN, CDR2 FVKESK. CDR3 size: 14 residues. The CDR3 DNA follows: TGTGCCAGCAGCCCGGACAGGCTGATCTATGGCTACACCTTC. Its protein product is CASSPDRLIYGYTF. Filled out from reference TRBV14 and TRBJ1-2, the complete variable domain reads EAGVTQFPSHSVIEKGQTVTLRCDPISGHDNLYWYRRVMGKEIKFLLHFVKESKQDESGMPNNRFLAERTGGTYSTLKVQPAELEDSGVYFCASSPDRLIYGYTFGSGTRLTVV.

This chain uses TRBV18 with TRBJ2-5; no reliable D call. V lost 1 base and J 5 bases, leaving 20 bases between the germline ends. The CDR3 runs to 17 residues. Germline V CDR1 and CDR2: KGHSH, LQKENI. CDR3 sequence (DNA): TGTGCCAGCTCACCACTTCCGTGGAGTCCTCCCAGGGAGACCCAGTACTTC. Its translation: CASSPLPWSPPRETQYF. The full variable domain, its missing parts supplied by reference TRBV18 and TRBJ2-5, is NAGVMQNPRHLVRRRGQEARLRCSPMKGHSHVYWYRQLPEEGLKFMVYLQKENIIDESGMPKERFSAEFPKEGPSILRIQQVVRGDSAAYFCASSPLPWSPPRETQYFGPGTRLLVL.

Sample share makes this clonotype medium-sized. The chain couples TRBV6-4 to TRBJ2-1; 9 positions agree with TRBD2. This CDR3 comprises 15 residues. Per germline, CDR1 MRHNA and CDR2 SNTAGT. With 3 bases clipped from V and 0 bases from J, the junction kept 0 bases outside the gene matches. The CDR3 sequence: CASSEAGGSYNEQFF. CDR3 nucleotide sequence: TGTGCCAGCAGTGAAGCGGGGGGCTCCTACAATGAGCAGTTCTTC.

This clonotype appeared a few times. The gene calls are TRBV6-2 or TRBV6-3 and TRBJ1-2; TRBD1 matches 7 bases. CDR3 size: 13 residues. V lost 2 bases and J lost 8; bases outside the gene matches: 5. The germline V gene encodes CDR1 MNHEY and CDR2 SVGEGT. This CDR3 is CASSYRTGEGYTF. The CDR3 DNA sequence: TGTGCCAGCAGTTACCGGACAGGCGAAGGCTACACCTTC.

This clonotype is medium-sized. V is TRBV2 and J is TRBJ2-5; D is perhaps TRBD2 (5 bases). CDR3 length equals 13 residues. Trimming removed 3 bases from V and 5 bases from J, with 10 bases in between. Germline CDR1 is SNHLY and CDR2 is FYNNEI. Here the CDR3 reads CASSESPGETQYF. DNA of the CDR3: TGTGCCAGCAGTGAGAGTCCGGGGGAGACCCAGTACTTC.

The rearrangement links TRBV4-1 to TRBJ2-2, with a possible D match to TRBD2 (7 bases). In germline, CDR1 is MGHRA, CDR2 YSYEKL. The CDR3 extends over 15 amino acids. Trimming left V 1 base short and J 6 bases short, with 12 bases between. The DNA of the CDR3 is TGCGCCAGCAGCCAAGTGTCCGGGGGGCCCGGGGAGCTGTTTTTT. Amino acid sequence: CASSQVSGGPGELFF.

The V gene is TRBV6-2 or TRBV6-3, the J gene TRBJ1-5; D remains ambiguous. V lost 4 bases to trimming and J lost 4 bases, with 8 bases between them. Per the germline V gene, CDR1 is MNHEY and CDR2 is SVGEGT. This CDR3 contains 13 residues. The CDR3 sequence: CASSLWRNQPQHF. CDR3 in DNA: TGTGCCAGCAGTTTGTGGAGAAATCAGCCCCAGCATTTT.

This clonotype was recorded a few times. The rearrangement uses TRBV6-5 and TRBJ2-7; 7 positions match TRBD1. After removal of 6 bases from V and 0 bases from J, the junction contained 5 bases not matched to a gene. The CDR3 contains 14 residues. Per the germline V gene, CDR1 is MNHEY and CDR2 is SVGAGI. The DNA of the CDR3 is TGTGCCAGCAGATACCGGGACAGCTCCTACGAGCAGTACGTC. As protein: CASRYRDSSYEQYV.

This clonotype was detected only a few times. The chain uses TRBV5-1 and TRBJ2-5, with TRBD1 matching 7 bases. The CDR3 consists of 14 residues. Germline loops: CDR1 SGHRS, CDR2 YFSETQ. The ends lost 7 bases at V and 4 bases at J; junction bases unmatched: 10. The CDR3 nucleotides are TGCGCCAGCTGCCATCTACAGGGGACAGAGACCCAGTACTTC. This gives the protein CASCHLQGTETQYF.